This T cell receptor beta chain was identified during a study of shared clonotypes between healthy human individuals. Only Caucasian adults living in Nashville, Tennessee made up the donor group. At deep level, the assay was performed. Produced via immunoSEQ multiplex PCR; TCRdb's table is partial and in-frame only. This sample has around 2.3 million clones, with 90% to 97% found just once. Concerning this clone: An end of the junction does not agree with germline; a read error may underlie this.

The germline gives CDR1 SGHAT, CDR2 FQNNGV. CDR3 length equals 11 residues. This clonotype was obtained from a man younger than 35 in good health. The sequencing input was naive CD4+ T cells sorted from blood. Subset specified: CD45RA+ positively selected. The V and J genes are TRBV11-2 and TRBJ2-7; no firm D call. The CDR3 is CASSLGLLRDF. The CDR3 DNA reads as TGTGCCAGCAGCTTAGGCCTCTTAAGGGACTTC.